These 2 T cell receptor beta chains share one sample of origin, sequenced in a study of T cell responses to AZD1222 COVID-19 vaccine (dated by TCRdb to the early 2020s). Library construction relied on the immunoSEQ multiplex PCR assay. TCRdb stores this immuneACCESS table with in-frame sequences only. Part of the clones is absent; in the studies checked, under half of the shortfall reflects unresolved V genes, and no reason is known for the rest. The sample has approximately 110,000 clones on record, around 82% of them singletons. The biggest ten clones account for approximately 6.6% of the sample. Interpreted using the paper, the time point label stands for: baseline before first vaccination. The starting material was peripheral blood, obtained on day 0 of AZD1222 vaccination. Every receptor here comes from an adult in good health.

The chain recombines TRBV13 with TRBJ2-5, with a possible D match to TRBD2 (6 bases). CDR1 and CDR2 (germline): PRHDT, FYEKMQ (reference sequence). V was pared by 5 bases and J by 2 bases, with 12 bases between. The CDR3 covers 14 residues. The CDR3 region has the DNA TGTGCCAGCAGCCGGAGTGGGGGGCAAGAGACCCAGTACTTC. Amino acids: CASSRSGGQETQYF.

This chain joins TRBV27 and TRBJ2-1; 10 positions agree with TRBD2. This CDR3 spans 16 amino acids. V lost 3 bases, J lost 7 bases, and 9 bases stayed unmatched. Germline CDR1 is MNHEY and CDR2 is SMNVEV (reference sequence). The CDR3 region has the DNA TGTGCCAGCAGTTTTTTGTTGGCTAGCGGGGGAAATGAGCAGTTCTTC. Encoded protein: CASSFLLASGGNEQFF.